The 6 T cell receptor beta chains below were found in one sample sequenced in a study of T cell responses to AZD1222 COVID-19 vaccine. Produced via immunoSEQ multiplex PCR; TCRdb's table is partial and in-frame only. The sample contains 100,000 to 150,000 clones, just over 85% of which appear only once. Sequencing used peripheral blood, obtained on day 0 of AZD1222 vaccination. These TCRs come from an adult in good health.

This chain joins TRBV28 and TRBJ1-2; no definite D call. Trimming pared 6 bases from V and 8 bases from J, leaving 13 bases between. The length of the CDR3 is 12 residues. Germline V gives CDR1 MDHEN, CDR2 SYDVKM. CDR3 bases: TGTGCCAGCAGCCCCTCCACCCGGGGCTACACCTTC. This codes for CASSPSTRGYTF.

The CDR3 region is CASSEALVAVVNEQFF. For the CDR3, the DNA is TGTGCCAGCAGTGAAGCGTTAGTAGCGGTGGTAAATGAGCAGTTCTTC. The chain carries TRBV2 and TRBJ2-1; TRBD2 is a possible D gene (6 bases). V lost 0 bases to trimming and J lost 7 bases, with 16 bases between them. Germline CDR1 reads SNHLY; CDR2 reads FYNNEI. The CDR3 length is 16 residues.

This clone was seen more than once but under ten times. The chain links TRBV11-3 to TRBJ2-1; 9 bases agree with TRBD2. The V and J ends lost 5 bases and 8 bases, in that order; junction bases with no gene match: 10. Germline CDR1 and CDR2: SGHNT and YENEEA. The CDR3 consists of 15 residues. The CDR3 protein is CASSASGTGLDEQFF. The CDR3 region has the DNA TGTGCCAGCAGCGCTAGCGGGACTGGGCTGGATGAGCAGTTCTTC.

V usage is TRBV5-1 and J usage is TRBJ2-7; D unresolved. The CDR3 length is 12 residues. Germline V lookup: CDR1 SGHRS, CDR2 YFSETQ. Trimming took off 0 bases at V and 7 bases at J, with 8 bases between the two ends. The CDR3, as DNA: TGCGCCAGCAGCTTGGGCCCGGCTGAGCAGTACTTC. It is translated as CASSLGPAEQYF.

The V gene is TRBV9, the J gene TRBJ2-2; 8 bases agree with TRBD2. The CDR3 sequence is 14 residues long. J gave up 7 bases and V 4 bases, and 6 bases lay outside the gene matches. The germline V gene has CDR1 SGDLS and CDR2 YYNGEE. This chain's CDR3 is CASSPRLAIGELFF. In DNA, the CDR3 is TGTGCCAGCAGCCCAAGACTAGCGATCGGGGAGCTGTTTTTT.

V gene TRBV5-3 combines with J gene TRBJ2-7; a weak D match, TRBD1 (6 bases). TRBV5-3 is identified as an open reading frame with a role that is uncertain. The V end was cut by 0 bases, the J end by 0 bases, with 22 bases between. This CDR3 comprises 19 residues. The CDR3 DNA is TGTGCCAGAAGCTTGGGAGAAGTAAAGGGGGACGGCTACTCCTACGAGCAGTACTTC. Encoded protein: CARSLGEVKGDGYSYEQYF.